These 16 T cell receptor beta chains originate from one sample sequenced in a study of cytomegalovirus exposure and HLA in healthy donors. The PCR employed 60 Vbeta primers together with 13 Jbeta primers. The data were produced by immunoSEQ multiplex PCR, yet TCRdb's version contains in-frame clones alone and is incomplete. Altogether roughly 150,000 clones are present, roughly 77% being singletons, with the ten largest covering 4% to 5%. Sequencing was done on a sample of PBMCs. These receptors were collected from a man between 18 and 29 years old in good health and CMV-seropositive.

This chain links TRBV2 with TRBJ1-2; weak D call: TRBD1 (6 bases). Trimming left V 7 bases short and J 6 bases short, with 9 bases between. The length of the CDR3 is 11 residues. Per the germline V gene, CDR1 is SNHLY and CDR2 is FYNNEI. The CDR3 reads CASNRAHGYTF. Here the CDR3 DNA reads TGTGCCAGCAACAGGGCCCATGGCTACACCTTC.

The V call is TRBV11-2, the J call TRBJ1-4; D call uncertain. The CDR3 is made up of 16 amino acids. V lost 2 bases and J 7 bases, leaving 17 bases between the germline ends. Germline V lookup: CDR1 SGHAT, CDR2 FQNNGV. The CDR3 spells CASSLYSAAAGEKLFF. The CDR3 nucleotides read TGTGCCAGCAGCTTATACTCCGCGGCCGCGGGTGAAAAACTGTTTTTT.

The chain carries TRBV18 and TRBJ1-1, with D possibly matching TRBD1 (6 bases). The CDR3 runs 14 residues. V was cut by 2 bases and J by 3 bases, with 10 bases left in between. The germline V gene encodes CDR1 KGHSH and CDR2 LQKENI. The CDR3 DNA reads TGTGCCAGCTCACCATCAGGACAGTACACTGAAGCTTTCTTT. Translation gives CASSPSGQYTEAFF.

The chain recombines TRBV5-1 with TRBJ2-5, with D maybe TRBD2 (6 bases). V lost 2 bases and J lost 1, with 12 bases in between. Germline CDR1 is SGHRS and CDR2 is YFSETQ. The CDR3 runs to 15 residues. The CDR3 bases are TGCGCCAGCAGCTTTGCGCGGGGCCTCCAAGAGACCCAGTACTTC. Protein: CASSFARGLQETQYF.

The rearrangement joins TRBV5-6 to TRBJ1-1; no reliable D call. The CDR3 spans 12 residues. CDR1 and CDR2 from the germline V gene are SGHDT and YYEEEE. Deletions cut 2 bases from V and 12 bases from J, with 14 bases between. For the CDR3, the DNA is TGTGCCAGCAGCTTCCGAGCCGGGTTGACTTTCTTT. Protein: CASSFRAGLTFF.

Concerning this clone: The junction differs from germline at one of its ends, possibly a read error. V is TRBV7-7 and J is TRBJ2-2, with a weak D call TRBD2 (6 bases). The CDR3 runs 14 residues. Germline CDR1 reads SSHAT; CDR2 reads FNYEAQ (reference sequence). The CDR3 sequence is CASSLGRGAGELFF. The CDR3 coding sequence is TGTGCTAGCAGCTTAGGGCGGGGCGCCGGGGAGCTGTTTTTT.

The chain links TRBV4-2 to TRBJ1-3, with D tentatively TRBD1 (6 bases). CDR1 is LGHNA, CDR2 YNFKEQ, per germline. This CDR3 has 12 amino acids. The V end was cut by 9 bases, the J end by 2 bases, with 8 bases between. CDR3 in DNA: TGTGCCAGTGGGGGCACTGGAAACACCATATATTTT. Translating gives CASGGTGNTIYF.

CDR3 loop: CSVVLAGVVGELFF. As DNA, the CDR3 is TGCAGCGTTGTTTTAGCGGGAGTTGTCGGGGAGCTGTTTTTT. The chain recombines TRBV29-1 with TRBJ2-2, with TRBD2 identical over 9 bases. Germline CDR1 is SQVTM and CDR2 is ANQGSEA. CDR3 size: 14 residues. Unmatched junction bases numbered 7, after V lost 4 bases and J lost 7 bases.

This rearrangement joins TRBV2 to TRBJ1-6; D remains ambiguous. Germline V gene lookup returns CDR1 SNHLY and CDR2 FYNNEI. The CDR3 spans 14 residues. Trimming pared 0 bases from V and 7 bases from J, leaving 7 bases between. CDR3 sequence reads: CASSEAPGNSPLHF. In nucleotides, the CDR3 is TGTGCCAGCAGTGAAGCGCCGGGGAATTCACCCCTCCACTTT.

This chain joins TRBV7-2 and TRBJ2-1; unclear D gene. The germline CDR1 and CDR2 sequences are SGHTA and FQGNSA. The germline V and J ends were trimmed by 5 bases and 3 bases, with 14 bases remaining between them. The CDR3 runs 15 residues. The CDR3 DNA reads as TGTGCCAGCAGCCAAAGTATATCAGGCTACAATGAGCAGTTCTTC. It codes for CASSQSISGYNEQFF. Using reference TRBV7-2 and TRBJ2-1 for the parts outside the CDR3, the full variable domain is GAGVSQSPSNKVTEKGKDVELRCDPISGHTALYWYRQSLGQGLEFLIYFQGNSAPDKSGLPSDRFSAERTGGSVSTLTIQRTQQEDSAVYLCASSQSISGYNEQFFGPGTRLTVL.

The genes are TRBV5-1 and TRBJ2-5; 7 bases fit TRBD2. Germline V gene sequence: CDR1 SGHRS, CDR2 YFSETQ. The CDR3 spans 17 residues. Trimming took 4 bases from V and 2 from J; bases not matched to a gene: 14. DNA of the CDR3: TGCGCCAGCAGCCCTGGAGTGATAGCGGGTGTACAAGAGACCCAGTACTTC. This encodes CASSPGVIAGVQETQYF.

This clone showed up just a few times. The chain carries TRBV6-5 and TRBJ1-1; D unresolved. From germline, CDR1 is MNHEY and CDR2 SVGAGI. V dropped 8 bases and J dropped 1 base, with 8 bases sitting between them. CDR3 length: 12 residues. CDR3 protein: CASRAGNTEAFF. The CDR3 DNA follows: TGTGCCAGCCGTGCAGGGAACACTGAAGCTTTCTTT.

This chain connects TRBV7-9 to TRBJ1-5; D unresolved. Trimming left V 4 bases short and J 10 bases short, with 14 bases between. The CDR3 sequence is 13 residues long. CDR1 SEHNR and CDR2 FQNEAQ come from the germline V gene (reference sequence). This CDR3 reads CASSSNPGSPQHF. The CDR3 DNA reads as TGTGCCAGCAGCTCAAACCCGGGATCACCCCAGCATTTT.

V usage is TRBV5-6 and J usage is TRBJ1-2, with D possibly TRBD1 on 5 matching bases. The V end was cut by 3 bases, the J end by 4 bases, with 16 bases between. The CDR3 is 15 residues long. Germline V CDR1 and CDR2: SGHDT, YYEEEE. The CDR3 loop is CASSSFLQGPYGYTF. The CDR3 DNA follows: TGTGCCAGCAGCTCATTTTTGCAGGGCCCCTATGGCTACACCTTC.

The V gene is TRBV6-5, the J gene TRBJ1-1; D remains ambiguous. Germline CDR1 is MNHEY and CDR2 is SVGAGI. Trimming removed 0 bases at V and 2 bases at J, with 7 bases between. There are 14 residues in the CDR3. As DNA, the CDR3 is TGTGCCAGCAGTTACTCTCTAGGTAACACTGAAGCTTTCTTT. This gives the protein CASSYSLGNTEAFF.

The chain carries TRBV5-4 and TRBJ2-3, with a weak D call TRBD2 (7 bases). The CDR3 length is 16 residues. Trimming removed 6 bases from V and 6 bases from J, with 23 bases in between. Germline assignment: CDR1 SGHNT and CDR2 YYREEE (reference sequence). The CDR3 DNA follows: TGTGCCAGCAACTTAAAGAGGGGGGGGCCGTCGGATACGCAGTATTTT. It codes for CASNLKRGGPSDTQYF.